These 18 T cell receptor beta chains came from one sample sequenced in a study of T cells in localized non-small cell lung cancer. TCRdb's copy holds only in-frame clones and misses some; the assay was immunoSEQ multiplex PCR. The table shows just over 70,000 clones, with 85% to 90% occurring only once. This material consisted of peripheral blood, taken before any cancer treatment. The receptors come from a male donor at least 60 years old with stage III squamous cell lung carcinoma.

The chain uses TRBV6-1 and TRBJ1-1, with a tentative D call TRBD1 (5 bases). This CDR3 spans 14 amino acids. CDR1 and CDR2 from the germline V gene are MNHNS and SASEGT. V gave up 4 bases and J gave up 5 bases, with 14 bases separating them. The CDR3 sequence: CASSVQGAGTEAFF. The DNA for the CDR3 is TGTGCCAGCAGTGTCCAGGGCGCAGGAACTGAAGCTTTCTTT.

V is TRBV21-1 and J is TRBJ2-7; TRBD1 was called by the table and not checked on the DNA. TRBV21-1 is termed a pseudogene. The CDR3 is 13 residues long. The CDR3 nucleotides are TGTGCCAGCAGCCTAAACAGGGGAGGAGAGCAGTACTTC. Encoded protein: CASSLNRGGEQYF.

This chain links TRBV28 with TRBJ1-2; no clear D. Germline values: CDR1 MDHEN, CDR2 SYDVKM. This CDR3 contains 13 residues. V lost 5 bases, J lost 3 bases, and 10 bases lay in between. In DNA form, the CDR3 reads TGTGCCAGCAGTCCGGCCGGTGACTATGGCTACACCTTC. Its protein product is CASSPAGDYGYTF.

This sequence joins TRBV10-3 and TRBJ1-6; no firm D call. V was clipped by 0 bases and J by 9 bases, with 15 bases between them. CDR1 ENHRY and CDR2 SYGVKD come from the germline V gene. The CDR3 is 16 residues long. In nucleotides, the CDR3 is TGTGCCATCAGTGAGTCACTGAAAACAGTCGCTTCACCCCTCCACTTT. Amino acids: CAISESLKTVASPLHF.

This clone was counted once. The rearrangement joins TRBV4-2 to TRBJ1-4; D is possibly TRBD1 (5 bases). The CDR3 totals 16 residues. V was pared by 0 bases and J by 7 bases, with 15 bases between. Germline assignment: CDR1 LGHNA and CDR2 YNFKEQ. The CDR3 DNA follows: TGTGCCAGCAGCCAAGATCCCGACAGAGGTTTTGAAAAACTGTTTTTT. Its protein product is CASSQDPDRGFEKLFF.

This chain joins TRBV2 and TRBJ1-2; D might be TRBD1 (5 bases). This CDR3 is built from 14 residues. Trimming left V 3 bases short and J 8 bases short, with 16 bases between. Germline CDR1 and CDR2: SNHLY and FYNNEI. The CDR3 reads CASSDLGQGTGYTF. DNA for the CDR3: TGTGCCAGCAGTGACCTGGGGCAGGGAACCGGCTACACCTTC.

As DNA, the CDR3 is TGTGCCAGCAGTTTACTCGGGGGCAATCAGCCCCAGCATTTT. Amino acid sequence: CASSLLGGNQPQHF. The chain uses TRBV28 and TRBJ1-5; no definite D call. The CDR3 contains 14 residues. Trimming removed 2 bases at V and 2 bases at J, with 7 bases between. The germline CDR1 and CDR2 sequences are MDHEN and SYDVKM.

This chain uses TRBV6-6 with TRBJ1-2; D is unresolved. CDR3 length equals 15 residues. Germline V CDR1 and CDR2: MNHNY, SVGAGI (reference sequence). V gave up 6 bases and J gave up 2 bases, with 16 bases separating them. CDR3 bases: TGTGCCAGCAGGGACCTCGGGCAACTCAACTATGGCTACACCTTC. As protein: CASRDLGQLNYGYTF.

The gene calls are TRBV7-3 and TRBJ2-2; the D call may be TRBD1 or TRBD2 (5 bases each). The CDR3 loop spans 21 amino acids. V gave up 4 bases and J gave up 0 bases, with 27 bases separating them. The V gene's germline CDR1 is SGHTA and CDR2 FQGTGA. The CDR3 sequence is CASSSVPPSPGRKTNTGELFF. CDR3 bases: TGTGCCAGCAGCTCAGTCCCACCCTCCCCAGGGAGAAAGACGAACACCGGGGAGCTGTTTTTT. Full variable domain (rest looked up from reference TRBV7-3 and TRBJ2-2): GAGVSQTPSNKVTEKGKYVELRCDPISGHTALYWYRQSLGQGPEFLIYFQGTGAADDSGLPNDRFFAVRPEGSVSTLKIQRTERGDSAVYLCASSSVPPSPGRKTNTGELFFGEGSRLTVL.

The V call is TRBV6-1, the J call TRBJ1-2; perhaps TRBD1 as D (5 bases). This CDR3 region has 14 residues. Per the germline V gene, CDR1 is MNHNS and CDR2 is SASEGT. V lost 6 bases to trimming and J lost 4 bases, with 15 bases between them. As DNA, the CDR3 is TGTGCCAGCAGGTCCCCTCAGGGCCGCTATGGCTACACCTTC. Residues: CASRSPQGRYGYTF.

The rearrangement uses TRBV10-2 and TRBJ1-3; D unresolved. The CDR3 runs to 15 residues. Trimming took off 4 bases at V and 0 bases at J, with 10 bases between the two ends. Germline CDR1 WSHSY, CDR2 SAAADI. The DNA of the CDR3 is TGCGCCAGCAGTGCCGCGTTCACCTCTGGAAACACCATATATTTT. Its translation: CASSAAFTSGNTIYF.

This chain links TRBV7-8 with TRBJ1-1, with D unclear. This CDR3 has 17 amino acids. V was cut by 3 bases and J by 4 bases, with 21 bases left in between. CDR1 is SGHVS, CDR2 FQNEAQ, per germline. The CDR3 here is CASSFSLMKVAGTEAFF. DNA for the CDR3: TGTGCCAGCAGCTTTTCCCTCATGAAAGTGGCTGGCACTGAAGCTTTCTTT. The full variable domain, its missing parts supplied by reference TRBV7-8 and TRBJ1-1, is GAGVSQSPRYKVAKRGQDVALRCDPISGHVSLFWYQQALGQGPEFLTYFQNEAQLDKSGLPSDRFFAERPEGSVSTLKIQRTQQEDSAVYLCASSFSLMKVAGTEAFFGQGTRLTVV.

For this clone: The sample has other DNA sequences that encode this CDR3 too. The chain employs TRBV19 and TRBJ1-1; D may be TRBD1 (6 bases). The CDR3 contains 13 residues. V gave up 5 bases and J gave up 4 bases, with 11 bases separating them. CDR1 and CDR2 (germline): LNHDA, SQIVND (reference sequence). CDR3 residues: CASSLQGSTEAFF. In DNA form, the CDR3 reads TGTGCCAGTAGTCTTCAGGGGAGCACTGAAGCTTTCTTT.

The CDR3 DNA reads as TGCGCCAGCAGTCTTGCGGTTAATCAGCCCCAGCATTTT. This gives the protein CASSLAVNQPQHF. The J gene is TRBJ1-5, the V gene TRBV10-1; no clear D gene. The CDR3 sequence is 13 residues long. Germline-derived CDR1 and CDR2 are WNHNN and SYGVQD (reference sequence). The V gene lost 5 bases and the J gene lost 4 bases, with 9 bases spanning the gap.

The J gene is TRBJ2-3, the V gene TRBV29-1; 7 bases fit TRBD2. The J segment lost 0 bases and the V segment lost 4 bases, leaving 4 bases of the junction unmatched. The CDR3 extends over 14 amino acids. Germline-derived CDR1 and CDR2 are SQVTM and ANQGSEA. CDR3 bases: TGCAGCGTTGTCGGGGGGTATAGCACAGATACGCAGTATTTT. Translation gives CSVVGGYSTDTQYF.

This rearrangement joins TRBV6-5 to TRBJ1-2; 8 bases match TRBD1. Trimming took 4 bases from V and 0 from J; bases not matched to a gene: 1. Germline assignment: CDR1 MNHEY and CDR2 SVGAGI. This CDR3 spans 14 amino acids. CDR3 region: CASSSRGPNYGYTF. Here the CDR3 DNA reads TGTGCCAGCAGTTCCAGGGGGCCTAACTATGGCTACACCTTC.

The chain links TRBV28 to TRBJ2-2, with 9 bases matching TRBD1. CDR3 length: 17 residues. V lost 5 bases and J lost 5; bases outside the gene matches: 12. Germline V gene data show CDR1 as MDHEN and CDR2 as SYDVKM. CDR3 sequence (DNA): TGTGCCAGCAGTCCTGGACAGGGGAAAGCGGGAACCGGGGAGCTGTTTTTT. It translates to CASSPGQGKAGTGELFF.

The chain has TRBV7-2 and TRBJ2-5; the D is unclear. V shed 4 bases and J shed 1 base, with 16 bases lying between them. This CDR3 region has 16 residues. The V gene's germline CDR1 is SGHTA and CDR2 FQGNSA. Here the CDR3 DNA reads TGTGCCAGCAGCTCCGGACCCGGAGCGTTCCAAGAGACCCAGTACTTC. Residues: CASSSGPGAFQETQYF.